The clone carrying this T cell receptor beta chain was seen repeatedly, ten times or more. Its antigen is unknown. CDR1 is SQVTM and CDR2 is ANQGSEA in the germline V gene. This CDR3 has 14 residues. Trimming removed 4 bases at V and 6 bases at J, with 16 bases between. Libraries of TCR beta came from iRepertoire HTBI primers plus Arm-PCR of CDR3 regions. MiXCR, applied by TCRdb to the multiplex PCR reads, yields one record per CDR3 protein. The sample lists about 500,000 distinct CDR3 sequences; around 15% were seen once. Time point: newly diagnosed GD, antithyroid drugs for less than 3 months. Extracted RNA from PBMCs served as the source of the TCR library. The patients included were those that came from an endocrinology department in Xi'an, China. These data belong to a study of regulatory T cells in long-lasting Graves disease. General study findings and limits: Less diverse TCR repertoires were seen in persistent Graves' patients than in newly diagnosed ones.

These data are also associated with another study on T cells in Graves' hyperthyroidism and ophthalmopathy. That work adds: Newly diagnosed hyperthyroidism patients aged 18 to 65 years had disease lasting under 2 months. Diagnosing involved the use of clinical symptoms, serum thyroxine and TRAb, thyroid ultrasound and orbital computed tomography.

This sequence was found in a man aged 35 to 55 with Graves disease. The material was peripheral blood mononuclear cells (PBMCs), obtained at new diagnosis, from a patient treated with antithyroid drugs. This chain uses TRBV29-1 with TRBJ2-1; D gene uncertain. The CDR3 loop reads CSVVGLVTGNEQFF. The CDR3 region has the DNA TGCAGCGTTGTAGGGCTAGTTACGGGCAATGAGCAGTTCTTC.